The following is a TCR beta chain sequence with its context. The sample comes from a study of PD-1 blockade in classical Hodgkin lymphoma. From germline, CDR1 is SQVTM and CDR2 ANQGSEA. Trimming pared 3 bases from V and 3 bases from J, leaving 11 bases between. CDR3 length: 13 residues. Libraries were prepared by immunoSEQ multiplex PCR; TCRdb keeps only in-frame clonotypes and omits some of them. The table records over 20,000 clones, over 80% of them present only once. Every patient relapsed after autologous stem cell transplantation, and brentuximab vedotin exposure varied. Magnetic negative selection purified CD4+ T cells from thawed PBMCs.

The V and J genes are TRBV29-1 and TRBJ1-2, with a weak D call TRBD1 (6 bases). The source of this sequence is a human donor with classical Hodgkin lymphoma. Sample: CD4+ T cells from blood, taken at baseline. The CDR3 loop is CSVDVQGDYGYTF. CDR3 nucleotide sequence: TGCAGCGTTGACGTACAGGGCGACTATGGCTACACCTTC.